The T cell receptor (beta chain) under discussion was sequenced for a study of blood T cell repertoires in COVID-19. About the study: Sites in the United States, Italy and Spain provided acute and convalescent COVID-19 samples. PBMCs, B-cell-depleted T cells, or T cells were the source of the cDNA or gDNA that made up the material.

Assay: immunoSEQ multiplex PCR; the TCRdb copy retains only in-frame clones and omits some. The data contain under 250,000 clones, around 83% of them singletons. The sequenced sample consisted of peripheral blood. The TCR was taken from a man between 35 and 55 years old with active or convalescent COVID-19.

The CDR3 region has the DNA TGTGCCAGCAGCTTTATCCCGGGACAGGGCACAGATACGCAGTATTTT. It encodes CASSFIPGQGTDTQYF. The rearrangement links TRBV5-5 to TRBJ2-3, with 8 bases lining up with TRBD1. The CDR3 has 16 amino acids. Germline V gives CDR1 SGHKS, CDR2 YYEKEE (reference sequence). The V and J ends lost 2 bases and 1 base, in that order; junction bases with no gene match: 6.